The 19 T cell receptor beta chains below come from one sample, sequenced in a study of cytomegalovirus exposure and HLA in healthy donors. The PCR had 60 Vbeta and 13 Jbeta primers. TCRdb keeps only in-frame clones here, not all; method: immunoSEQ multiplex PCR. This repertoire shows 110,000 or so clones, roughly 15% found once; its top ten account for around 0.83%. The sequencing sample was made of PBMCs. Source of these receptors: a female donor in good health and CMV-seronegative.

The chain joins TRBV5-1 to TRBJ2-5; 11 bases align to TRBD2. This CDR3 has 15 residues. Germline lookup yields CDR1 SGHRS and CDR2 YFSETQ. Trimming cost V 2 bases and J 5 bases; bases outside gene matches: 5. The CDR3 reads CASSFIAGGEETQYF. The CDR3 DNA follows: TGCGCCAGCAGCTTCATAGCGGGGGGGGAGGAGACCCAGTACTTC.

The rearrangement joins TRBV6-5 to TRBJ2-7, with a tentative D call TRBD1 (6 bases). The CDR3 covers 16 residues. The V end was cut by 4 bases, the J end by 0 bases, with 16 bases between. Germline lookup yields CDR1 MNHEY and CDR2 SVGAGI. The chain's CDR3 is CASSSGESPPSYEQYF. As DNA, the CDR3 is TGTGCCAGCAGTTCAGGGGAGTCACCCCCCTCCTACGAGCAGTACTTC.

The chain joins TRBV30 to TRBJ2-7, with D maybe TRBD2 (5 bases). CDR3 length equals 12 residues. In germline, CDR1 is GTSNPN, CDR2 SVGIG (reference sequence). Deletions cut 0 bases from V and 2 bases from J, with 5 bases between. CDR3 nucleotides: TGTGCCTGGAGTGTCGGGGCCTACGAGCAGTACTTC. As protein: CAWSVGAYEQYF.

This clone was detected only a few times. This CDR3 reads CASSAGQGNYEQYF. CDR3 bases: TGCGCCAGCAGCGCCGGACAGGGGAACTACGAGCAGTACTTC. The chain couples TRBV5-1 to TRBJ2-7; 9 bases are a match to TRBD1. The CDR3 is made up of 14 amino acids. V was clipped by 4 bases and J by 3 bases; unmatched bases: 5. From germline, CDR1 is SGHRS and CDR2 YFSETQ.

This clone was observed a few times. This sequence joins TRBV25-1 and TRBJ2-2, with 7 nucleotides matching TRBD2. The J segment lost 4 bases and the V segment lost 0 bases, leaving 8 bases of the junction unmatched. Germline CDR1 and CDR2: MGHDK and SYGVNS. This CDR3 contains 17 residues. The CDR3 DNA reads as TGTGCCAGCAGTGAATATCCAGGCGGGAGAGGCACCGGGGAGCTGTTTTTT. Residues: CASSEYPGGRGTGELFF.

This clone was counted between two and nine times. V usage is TRBV5-1 and J usage is TRBJ2-7, with a possible D match to TRBD2 (5 bases). Trimming cost V 3 bases and J 3 bases, with 13 bases left between them. The CDR3 is 14 residues long. CDR1 is SGHRS and CDR2 is YFSETQ in the germline V gene. The CDR3 sequence is CASSSAGENYEQYF. The DNA of the CDR3 is TGCGCCAGCAGCTCCGCCGGGGAAAACTACGAGCAGTACTTC.

This clone was recorded a few times. The chain couples TRBV9 to TRBJ2-7; tentative D call: TRBD1 (6 bases). The CDR3 has 14 amino acids. V was trimmed by 2 bases and J by 3 bases, leaving 12 bases between them. The germline V gene encodes CDR1 SGDLS and CDR2 YYNGEE. The CDR3 nucleotides are TGTGCCAGCAGCGTTTCCGGGACACACTACGAGCAGTACTTC. This sequence encodes CASSVSGTHYEQYF.

This clone has just a few counts. The chain couples TRBV2 to TRBJ1-5; maybe TRBD1 (6 bases). V shed 7 bases and J shed 7 bases, with 11 bases lying between them. The germline CDR1 and CDR2 sequences are SNHLY and FYNNEI. There are 12 residues in the CDR3. The CDR3 DNA reads TGTGCCAGCACGGCGGACAGCCAGCCCCAGCATTTT. Encoded protein: CASTADSQPQHF.

The rearrangement links TRBV19 to TRBJ2-7; 14 bases are a match to TRBD2. V lost 7 bases, J lost 2 bases, and 10 bases stayed unmatched. From germline, CDR1 is LNHDA and CDR2 SQIVND (reference sequence). The CDR3 sequence is 17 residues long. The CDR3 loop is CASKETSGGVNPYEQYF. CDR3 nucleotides: TGTGCCAGTAAGGAGACTAGCGGGGGGGTTAACCCCTACGAGCAGTACTTC.

This chain links TRBV28 with TRBJ1-5, with D perhaps TRBD1 (5 bases). Germline values: CDR1 MDHEN, CDR2 SYDVKM. Trimming stripped 2 bases from V and 7 bases from J, with 12 bases between. CDR3 length: 14 amino acids. For the CDR3, the DNA is TGTGCCAGCAGTTTAGGCAGACAGAACCAGCCCCAGCATTTT. It yields the protein CASSLGRQNQPQHF.

This clone was counted between two and nine times. The chain couples TRBV7-9 to TRBJ2-1; 7 bases line up with TRBD2. With 4 bases clipped from V and 8 bases from J, the junction kept 5 bases outside the gene matches. The CDR3 covers 13 residues. Germline V gene data show CDR1 as SEHNR and CDR2 as FQNEAQ (reference sequence). The CDR3 sequence: CASSSVGGDEQFF. The CDR3 coding sequence is TGTGCCAGCAGCTCGGTGGGGGGGGATGAGCAGTTCTTC.

The V gene is TRBV4-3, the J gene TRBJ1-6; D not resolved. The CDR3 has 16 residues. With 1 base removed from V and 2 bases from J, the gap between germline ends came to 9 bases. CDR1 is LGHNA and CDR2 is YSLEER in the germline V gene. The DNA of the CDR3 is TGCGCCAGCAGCCAAGCCGAAGGAGCCTATAATTCACCCCTCCACTTT. It is translated as CASSQAEGAYNSPLHF.

CDR3: CASSPIGTSGVSRNEQFF. In DNA form, the CDR3 reads TGTGCCAGCAGTCCCATCGGGACTAGCGGGGTTTCTCGCAATGAGCAGTTCTTC. The chain has TRBV27 and TRBJ2-1, with 13 bases matching TRBD2. Germline-derived CDR1 and CDR2 are MNHEY and SMNVEV (reference sequence). This CDR3 comprises 18 residues. V dropped 5 bases and J dropped 6; count of bases not matched to a gene: 13.

The chain is built from TRBV5-8 and TRBJ1-1; tentatively, D is TRBD1 (6 bases). Trimming cost V 4 bases and J 5 bases, with 21 bases left between them. Germline CDR1 is SGHTS and CDR2 is YDEGEE. This CDR3 is 16 amino acids long. The chain's CDR3 is CASSPPGVGGRTEAFF. As DNA, the CDR3 is TGTGCCAGCAGCCCCCCCGGAGTGGGGGGGCGTACTGAAGCTTTCTTT.

The chain employs TRBV4-2 and TRBJ1-4; no clear D gene. V was trimmed by 4 bases and J by 8 bases, leaving 8 bases between them. The CDR3 sequence is 12 residues long. CDR1 LGHNA and CDR2 YNFKEQ come from the germline V gene. The CDR3 DNA reads TGTGCCAGCAGCCCGAGCCTAGAAAAACTGTTTTTT. This codes for CASSPSLEKLFF.

V and J are TRBV7-2 and TRBJ2-3, with 9 bases that match TRBD2. V lost 6 bases to trimming and J lost 2 bases; unmatched junction nucleotides: 12. CDR1 is SGHTA and CDR2 is FQGNSA in the germline V gene. The CDR3 is made up of 17 amino acids. CDR3 nucleotides: TGTGCCAGCAGTCTAATACGGCTAGCGGGGAACACAGATACGCAGTATTTT. Encoded protein: CASSLIRLAGNTDTQYF.

A few counts support this clone. The chain uses TRBV2 and TRBJ1-6, with no clear D. V was pared by 3 bases and J by 0 bases, with 6 bases between. CDR3 length equals 15 residues. Germline V gene data show CDR1 as SNHLY and CDR2 as FYNNEI. In nucleotides, the CDR3 is TGTGCCAGCAGTGATTTGAGCTCCTATAATTCACCCCTCCACTTT. Its protein is CASSDLSSYNSPLHF.

This clone was counted between two and nine times. This chain links TRBV10-3 with TRBJ2-7; TRBD2 aligns across 11 bases. Losses at the gene ends were 5 bases for V and 1 base for J; bases not matched to a gene: 10. The CDR3 has 17 residues. From germline, CDR1 is ENHRY and CDR2 SYGVKD. CDR3 in DNA: TGTGCCATCAGTTCTACCCCGGGACTAGCGGAGTCCTACGAGCAGTACTTC. It encodes CAISSTPGLAESYEQYF.

This clone was seen a handful of times. V usage is TRBV5-1 and J usage is TRBJ2-3; 7 bases line up with TRBD2. J lost 3 bases, V lost 0 bases, and 7 bases had no gene match. Germline lookup yields CDR1 SGHRS and CDR2 YFSETQ. CDR3 length: 16 amino acids. The CDR3 region has the DNA TGCGCCAGCAGCTTGGAACTAGCGCCGGGAACAGATACGCAGTATTTT. This gives the protein CASSLELAPGTDTQYF.